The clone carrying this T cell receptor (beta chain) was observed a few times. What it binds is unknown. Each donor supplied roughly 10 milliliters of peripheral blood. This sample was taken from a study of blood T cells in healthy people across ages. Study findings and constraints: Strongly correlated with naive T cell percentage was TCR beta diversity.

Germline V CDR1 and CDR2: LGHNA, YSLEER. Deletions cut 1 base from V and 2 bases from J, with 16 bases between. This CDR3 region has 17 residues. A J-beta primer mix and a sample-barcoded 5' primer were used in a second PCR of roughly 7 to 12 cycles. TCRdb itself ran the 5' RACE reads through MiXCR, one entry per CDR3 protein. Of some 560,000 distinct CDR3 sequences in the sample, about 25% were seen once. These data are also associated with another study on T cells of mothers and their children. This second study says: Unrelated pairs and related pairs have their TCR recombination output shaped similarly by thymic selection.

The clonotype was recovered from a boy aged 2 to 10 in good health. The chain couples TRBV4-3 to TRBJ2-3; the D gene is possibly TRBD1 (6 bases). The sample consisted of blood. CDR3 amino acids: CASSQGGKTGVTDTQYF. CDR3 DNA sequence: TGCGCCAGCAGCCAAGGGGGAAAGACAGGCGTCACAGATACGCAGTATTTT.